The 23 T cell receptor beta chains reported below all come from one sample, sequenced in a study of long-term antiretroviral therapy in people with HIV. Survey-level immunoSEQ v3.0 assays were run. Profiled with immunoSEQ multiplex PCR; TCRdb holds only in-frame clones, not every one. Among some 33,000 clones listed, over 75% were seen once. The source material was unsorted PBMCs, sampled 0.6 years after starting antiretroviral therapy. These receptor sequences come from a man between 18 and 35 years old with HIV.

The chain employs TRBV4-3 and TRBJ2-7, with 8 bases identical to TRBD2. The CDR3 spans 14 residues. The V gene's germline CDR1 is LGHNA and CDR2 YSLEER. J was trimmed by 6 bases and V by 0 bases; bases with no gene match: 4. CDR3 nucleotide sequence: TGCGCCAGCAGCCAAGAATGGACTAGCTTCGAGCAGTACTTC. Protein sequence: CASSQEWTSFEQYF.

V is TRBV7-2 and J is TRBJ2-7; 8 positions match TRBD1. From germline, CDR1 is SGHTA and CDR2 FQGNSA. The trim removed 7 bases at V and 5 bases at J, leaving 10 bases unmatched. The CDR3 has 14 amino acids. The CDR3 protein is CASIRQGRRNEQYF. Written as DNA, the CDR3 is TGTGCCAGCATCAGACAGGGGCGCCGAAACGAGCAGTACTTC. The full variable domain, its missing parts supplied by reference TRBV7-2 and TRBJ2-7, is GAGVSQSPSNKVTEKGKDVELRCDPISGHTALYWYRQSLGQGLEFLIYFQGNSAPDKSGLPSDRFSAERTGGSVSTLTIQRTQQEDSAVYLCASIRQGRRNEQYFGPGTRLTVT.

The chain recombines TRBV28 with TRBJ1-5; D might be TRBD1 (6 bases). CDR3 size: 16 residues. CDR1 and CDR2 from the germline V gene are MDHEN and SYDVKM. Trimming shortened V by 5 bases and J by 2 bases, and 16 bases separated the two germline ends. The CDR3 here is CASSRHREVGNQPQHF. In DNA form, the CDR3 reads TGTGCCAGCAGTCGCCACAGGGAAGTCGGCAATCAGCCCCAGCATTTT.

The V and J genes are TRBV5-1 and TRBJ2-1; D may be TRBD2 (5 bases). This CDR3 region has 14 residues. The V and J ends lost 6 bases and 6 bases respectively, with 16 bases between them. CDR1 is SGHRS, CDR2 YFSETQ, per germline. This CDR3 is CASKLAMTANEQFF. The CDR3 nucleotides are TGCGCCAGCAAGCTAGCCATGACCGCCAATGAGCAGTTCTTC.

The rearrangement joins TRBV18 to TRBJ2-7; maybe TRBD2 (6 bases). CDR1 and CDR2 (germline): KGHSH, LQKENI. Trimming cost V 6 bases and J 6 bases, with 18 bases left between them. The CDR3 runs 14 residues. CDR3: CASSLSGGASEQYF. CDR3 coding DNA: TGTGCCAGCTCCCTTAGCGGAGGGGCTAGCGAGCAGTACTTC.

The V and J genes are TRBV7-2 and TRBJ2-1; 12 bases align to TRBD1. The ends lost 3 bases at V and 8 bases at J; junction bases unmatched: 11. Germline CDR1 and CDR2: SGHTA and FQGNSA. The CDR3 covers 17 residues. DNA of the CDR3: TGTGCCAGCAGCTTTAAGGGACAGGGGGCGGGGTTCGATGAGCAGTTCTTC. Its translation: CASSFKGQGAGFDEQFF.

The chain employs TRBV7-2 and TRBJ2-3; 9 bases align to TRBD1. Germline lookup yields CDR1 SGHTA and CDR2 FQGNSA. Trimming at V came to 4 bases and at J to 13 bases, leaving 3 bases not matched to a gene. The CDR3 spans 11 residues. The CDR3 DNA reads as TGTGCCAGCAGCTCCCGGACAGGGGAGTATTTT. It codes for CASSSRTGEYF.

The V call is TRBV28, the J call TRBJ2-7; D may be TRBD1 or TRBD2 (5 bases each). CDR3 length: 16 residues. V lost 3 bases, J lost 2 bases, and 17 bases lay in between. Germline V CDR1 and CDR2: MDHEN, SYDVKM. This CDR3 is CASSLLSGTGAYEQYF. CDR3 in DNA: TGTGCCAGCAGTTTGCTGTCCGGGACGGGCGCCTACGAGCAGTACTTC.

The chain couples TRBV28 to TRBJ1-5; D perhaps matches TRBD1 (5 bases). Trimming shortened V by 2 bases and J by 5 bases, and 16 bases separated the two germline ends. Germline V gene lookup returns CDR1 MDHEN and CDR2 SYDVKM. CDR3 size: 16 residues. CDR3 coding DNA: TGTGCCAGCAGTTTAGGGGGACTGTACCTTCATCAGCCCCAGCATTTT. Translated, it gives CASSLGGLYLHQPQHF.

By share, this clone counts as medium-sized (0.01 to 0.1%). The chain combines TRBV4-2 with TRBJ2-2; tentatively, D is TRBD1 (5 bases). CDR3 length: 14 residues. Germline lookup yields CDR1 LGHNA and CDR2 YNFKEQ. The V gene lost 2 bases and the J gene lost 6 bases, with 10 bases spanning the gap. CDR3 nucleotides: TGTGCCAGCAGCCAAAGGGGCGTCCCCGGGGAGCTGTTTTTT. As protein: CASSQRGVPGELFF.

CDR3 coding DNA: TGTGCCTGGAGTTACAGGCGTAACTATGGCTACACCTTC. Translating it yields CAWSYRRNYGYTF. The chain couples TRBV30 to TRBJ1-2, with D possibly TRBD1 on 5 matching bases. Germline loops: CDR1 GTSNPN, CDR2 SVGIG (reference sequence). Between the trimmed V and J ends, which lost 2 bases and 1 base, there was a span of 8 bases. This CDR3 comprises 13 residues.

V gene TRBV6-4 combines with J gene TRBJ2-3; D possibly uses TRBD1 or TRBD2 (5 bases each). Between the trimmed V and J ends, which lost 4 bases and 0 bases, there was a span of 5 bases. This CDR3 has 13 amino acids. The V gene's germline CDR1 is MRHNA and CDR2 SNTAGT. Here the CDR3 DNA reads TGTGCCAGCAGTGGGGACAGCACAGATACGCAGTATTTT. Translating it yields CASSGDSTDTQYF.

As DNA, the CDR3 is TGTGCCAGCAGCTTAATGAGATCCAACACTGAAGCTTTCTTT. It is translated as CASSLMRSNTEAFF. J is TRBJ1-1 and V is TRBV7-2; D gene uncertain. This CDR3 region has 14 residues. The V end lost 2 bases, the J end lost 2 bases, and 9 bases lay between the germline ends. In germline, CDR1 is SGHTA, CDR2 FQGNSA.

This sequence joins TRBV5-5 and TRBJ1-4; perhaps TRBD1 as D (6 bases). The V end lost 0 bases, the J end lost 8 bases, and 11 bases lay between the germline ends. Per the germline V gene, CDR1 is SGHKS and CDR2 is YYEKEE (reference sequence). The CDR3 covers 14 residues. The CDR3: CASSLVSGDEKLFF. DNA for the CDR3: TGTGCCAGCAGCTTGGTTTCAGGGGACGAAAAACTGTTTTTT. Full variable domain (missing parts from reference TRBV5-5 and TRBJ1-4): DAGVTQSPTHLIKTRGQQVTLRCSPISGHKSVSWYQQVLGQGPQFIFQYYEKEERGRGNFPDRFSARQFPNYSSELNVNALLLGDSALYLCASSLVSGDEKLFFGSGTQLSVL.

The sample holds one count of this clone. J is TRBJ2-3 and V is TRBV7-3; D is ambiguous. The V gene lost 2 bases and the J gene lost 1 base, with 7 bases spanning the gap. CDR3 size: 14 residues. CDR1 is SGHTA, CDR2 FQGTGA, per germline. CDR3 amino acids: CASSLGLGTDTQYF. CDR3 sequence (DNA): TGTGCCAGCAGCTTAGGTCTGGGCACAGATACGCAGTATTTT.

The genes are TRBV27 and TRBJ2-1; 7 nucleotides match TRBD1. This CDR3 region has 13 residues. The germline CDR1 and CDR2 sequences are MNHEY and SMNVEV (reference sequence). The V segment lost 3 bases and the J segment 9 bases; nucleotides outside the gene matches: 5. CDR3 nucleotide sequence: TGTGCCAGCAGTTTCCCAGGGGGACGTGAGCAGTTCTTC. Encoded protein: CASSFPGGREQFF.

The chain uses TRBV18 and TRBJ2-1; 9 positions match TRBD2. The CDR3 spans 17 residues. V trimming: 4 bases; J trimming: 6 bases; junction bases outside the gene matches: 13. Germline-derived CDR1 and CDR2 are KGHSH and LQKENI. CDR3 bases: TGTGCCAGCTCACTAACAGGCGGGAGGGACCTTTTCAATGAGCAGTTCTTC. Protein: CASSLTGGRDLFNEQFF.

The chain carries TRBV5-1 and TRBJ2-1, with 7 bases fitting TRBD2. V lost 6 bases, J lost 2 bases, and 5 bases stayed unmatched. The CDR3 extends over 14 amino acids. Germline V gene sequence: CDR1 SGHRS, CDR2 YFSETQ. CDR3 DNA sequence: TGCGCCAGCAAGGCGCTAGCGGCCTACAATGAGCAGTTCTTC. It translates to CASKALAAYNEQFF.

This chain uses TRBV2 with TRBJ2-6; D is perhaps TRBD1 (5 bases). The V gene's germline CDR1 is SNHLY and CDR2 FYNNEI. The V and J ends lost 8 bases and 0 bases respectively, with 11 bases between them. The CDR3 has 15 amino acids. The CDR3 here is CASPGFHSGANVLTF. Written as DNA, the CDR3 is TGTGCCAGCCCAGGGTTTCACTCTGGGGCCAACGTCCTGACTTTC.

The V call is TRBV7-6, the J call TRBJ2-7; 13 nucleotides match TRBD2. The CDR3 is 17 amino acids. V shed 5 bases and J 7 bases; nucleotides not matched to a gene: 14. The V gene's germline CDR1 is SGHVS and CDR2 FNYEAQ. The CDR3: CASSPSGTSGVSGEQYF. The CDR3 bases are TGTGCCAGCAGCCCAAGTGGGACTAGCGGGGTCTCGGGTGAGCAGTACTTC. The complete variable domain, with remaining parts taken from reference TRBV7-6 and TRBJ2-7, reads GAGVSQSPRYKVTKRGQDVALRCDPISGHVSLYWYRQALGQGPEFLTYFNYEAQQDKSGLPNDRFSAERPEGSISTLTIQRTEQRDSAMYRCASSPSGTSGVSGEQYFGPGTRLTVT.

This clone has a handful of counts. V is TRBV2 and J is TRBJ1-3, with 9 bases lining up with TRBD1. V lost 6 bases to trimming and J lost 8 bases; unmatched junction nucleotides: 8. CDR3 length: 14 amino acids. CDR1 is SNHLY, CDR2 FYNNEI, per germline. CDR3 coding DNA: TGTGCCAGCAGGCCCGGGACAGGGATTGACACCATATATTTT. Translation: CASRPGTGIDTIYF.

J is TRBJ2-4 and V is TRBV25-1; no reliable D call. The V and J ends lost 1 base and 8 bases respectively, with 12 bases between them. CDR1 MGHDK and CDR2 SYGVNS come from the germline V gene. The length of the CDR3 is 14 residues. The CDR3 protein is CASSESGPKDIQYF. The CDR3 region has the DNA TGTGCCAGCAGTGAATCTGGCCCAAAGGACATTCAGTACTTC. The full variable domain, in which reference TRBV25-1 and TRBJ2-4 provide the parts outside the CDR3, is EADIYQTPRYLVIGTGKKITLECSQTMGHDKMYWYQQDPGMELHLIHYSYGVNSTEKGDLSSESTVSRIRTEHFPLTLESARPSHTSQYLCASSESGPKDIQYFGAGTRLSVL.

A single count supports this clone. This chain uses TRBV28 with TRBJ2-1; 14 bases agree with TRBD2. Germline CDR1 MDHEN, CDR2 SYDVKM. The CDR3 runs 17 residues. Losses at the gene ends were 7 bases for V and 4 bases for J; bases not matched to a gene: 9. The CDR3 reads CASIKGLAGVGYNEQFF. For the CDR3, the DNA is TGTGCCAGCATCAAGGGACTAGCGGGAGTCGGGTACAATGAGCAGTTCTTC.